The clone carrying this TCR beta chain was detected only a few times. Its antigen is unidentified. The sample originates from a study of blood T cells in healthy people across ages. This CDR3 region has 13 residues. Deletions cut 5 bases from V and 3 bases from J, with 10 bases between. Germline V lookup: CDR1 SGHTA, CDR2 FQGTGA. The study, taken as a whole, reports: Not knowing donor CMV status may have confounded expanded clonotype changes. TCR beta diversity tracked closely with naive T cell percentage. Naive CD4+ cell counts and diversity both ran higher in long-lived than in aged donors.

Together with a sample-barcoded 5' primer, a J-beta primer mix was included in a second PCR lasting about 7 to 12 cycles. A tag from a template-switch adaptor with 12 random nucleotides marked each cDNA molecule. TCRdb itself ran the 5' RACE reads through MiXCR, one entry per CDR3 protein. This sample has 920,000 or so distinct CDR3 sequences, with 45% found just once. The V call is TRBV7-3, the J call TRBJ2-5; D possibly corresponds to TRBD1 (6 bases). The sample consisted of blood. The TCR comes from an older woman in good health. CDR3 amino acids: CASSGYREETQYF. CDR3 in DNA: TGTGCCAGCAGCGGATACAGGGAAGAGACCCAGTACTTC.